This T cell receptor beta chain was identified in a study of PD-1 blockade in classical Hodgkin lymphoma. Germline V gene data show CDR1 as MDHEN and CDR2 as SYDVKM. The CDR3 extends over 16 amino acids. The ends were cut back, 5 bases at V and 4 bases at J, with 20 bases in the middle. The time point is: cycle 4 day 1 (C4D1), after less than seven weeks of nivolumab. There was relapse after autologous stem cell transplantation in every patient, and there was variation in brentuximab vedotin exposure. Negative magnetic selection isolated CD4+ T cells from thawed PBMCs. Sequencing was performed with immunoSEQ multiplex PCR; in TCRdb, only in-frame clones are kept and a portion is missing. The repertoire holds tens of thousands of clones, with about 90% as singletons.

Sample: CD4+ T cells from blood, taken before the fourth cycle of nivolumab. V and J are TRBV28 and TRBJ2-5; D could derive from TRBD1 or TRBD2 (5 bases each). This clonotype was obtained from a human donor with classical Hodgkin lymphoma. CDR3 nucleotide sequence: TGTGCCAGCAGTCCGGAGCAGAGGGGCTTTCGAGAGACCCAGTACTTC. The encoded protein is CASSPEQRGFRETQYF. The variable domain in full, with the rest retrieved from reference TRBV28 and TRBJ2-5, is DVKVTQSSRYLVKRTGEKVFLECVQDMDHENMFWYRQDPGLGLRLIYFSYDVKMKEKGDIPEGYSVSREKKERFSLILESASTNQTSMYLCASSPEQRGFRETQYFGPGTRLLVL.